The next 2 T cell receptor beta chains were all read from a single sample in a study of memory CD4+ T cells and cytomegalovirus serostatus. Single viable CD3+CD4+CD8-CD45RO+ cells were sorted as the memory CD4+ T cells. Sequencing used immunoSEQ multiplex PCR; TCRdb keeps in-frame clones, though not all of them. The sample lists roughly 49,000 clones; around 80% were seen once. Sequencing was done on a sample of memory CD4+ T cells from blood. These receptors came from an adult in good health and CMV-seronegative.

The genes are TRBV2 and TRBJ1-1, with D uncertain. The CDR3 is made up of 13 amino acids. Between the trimmed V and J ends, which lost 8 bases and 5 bases, there was a span of 15 bases. Germline V gives CDR1 SNHLY, CDR2 FYNNEI. The CDR3 region is CASQPSAVTEAFF. The DNA for the CDR3 is TGTGCCAGCCAACCCAGTGCGGTTACTGAAGCTTTCTTT. Using reference TRBV2 and TRBJ1-1 for the parts outside the CDR3, the full variable domain is EPEVTQTPSHQVTQMGQEVILRCVPISNHLYFYWYRQILGQKVEFLVSFYNNEISEKSEIFDDQFSVERPDGSNFTLKIRSTKLEDSAMYFCASQPSAVTEAFFGQGTRLTVV.

The chain links TRBV30 to TRBJ2-7; TRBD1 aligns across 7 bases. CDR3 size: 11 residues. Germline values: CDR1 GTSNPN, CDR2 SVGIG (reference sequence). V was clipped by 8 bases and J by 2 bases; unmatched bases: 3. This chain's CDR3 is CALTGTYEQYF. As DNA, the CDR3 is TGTGCCCTGACAGGGACCTACGAGCAGTACTTC.